The rows below give T cell receptor beta chains drawn from one sample of a study of spatial heterogeneity in lung cancer. In TCRdb, the 5' RACE reads were re-called with MiXCR into one record per CDR3 protein. The data contain roughly 20,000 distinct CDR3 sequences, 2.8% of them singletons. Sequences were derived from lung tumor tissue, sampled at surgery. Every receptor here comes from a male donor with early-stage non-small cell lung cancer. CDR3s include the opening cysteine and the closing phenylalanine or tryptophan. D genes are given only for firm matches. Size is stated as once, few or many counts, or a class when the clone is expanded.

d_call	j_call	clone_size	v_call	cdr3_nt	cdr3_aa
TRBD1	TRBJ2-1	many	TRBV29-1	TGCAGCGTTCGAGGTACAGGGGGCGCTTACAATGAGCAGTTCTTC	CSVRGTGGAYNEQFF
.	TRBJ1-5	many	TRBV20-1	TGCAGTGCCAAGGGGACTTTCGGTGCTTTTAGCAATCAGCCCCAGCATTTT	CSAKGTFGAFSNQPQHF
TRBD1	TRBJ2-7	many	TRBV5-1	TGCGCCAGCAGTTCGACAGGGAAGTACGAGCAGTACTTC	CASSSTGKYEQYF
TRBD2	TRBJ2-3	many	TRBV6-2/TRBV6-3	TGTGCCAGCAGTCCCACCGGCGGCGGGAGGAATTCAGATACGCAGTATTTT	CASSPTGGGRNSDTQYF
.	TRBJ2-3	many	TRBV10-3	TGTGCCATCAGTGAGTCGGCTCCCACAGATACGCAGTATTTT	CAISESAPTDTQYF
.	TRBJ2-3	many	TRBV11-2	TGTGCCAGTCTAGGACTGCTTACGCAGTATTTT	CASLGLLTQYF
.	TRBJ2-7	many	TRBV3-1	TGTGCCAGCAGCCAAGATATCGACTACGAGCAGTACTTC	CASSQDIDYEQYF
TRBD1	TRBJ2-1	many	TRBV7-8	TGTGCCAGCAGCCGACGGGACAGACTTTCTGGCGATGAGCAGTTCTTC	CASSRRDRLSGDEQFF
.	TRBJ2-7	medium-sized	TRBV25-1	TGTGCCAGCAGCCCCGGGTCCTACGAGCAGTACTTC	CASSPGSYEQYF
.	TRBJ2-7	many	TRBV5-6	TGTGCCAGCAGCCGGGTAGGCGAGCAGTACTTC	CASSRVGEQYF
.	TRBJ2-2	medium-sized	TRBV24-1	TGTGCCACCAGTGATTTCGGGGCGGCGGGAAGCGCGAACACCGGGGAGCTGTTTTTT	CATSDFGAAGSANTGELFF
TRBD1	TRBJ1-2	many	TRBV12-3/TRBV12-4	TGTGCCAGCAGTTTCGGGACAGGGAGTGGCTACACCTTC	CASSFGTGSGYTF
.	TRBJ2-7	many	TRBV24-1	TGTGCCACCAGTGATTCCACCGGGAACCCGCGGAACGAGCAGTACTTC	CATSDSTGNPRNEQYF
.	TRBJ2-1	many	TRBV6-5	TGTGCCAGCAGTAGAACGACAGGTGACAATGAGCAGTTCTTC	CASSRTTGDNEQFF
.	TRBJ2-3	many	TRBV20-1	TGCAGTGCTATTTCTACCCCCCCGTCAGATACGCAGTATTTT	CSAISTPPSDTQYF
.	TRBJ1-4	many	TRBV30	TGTGCCTGGTCCACTCCGGGCACAACGGAGAATGAAAAACTGTTTTTT	CAWSTPGTTENEKLFF
TRBD1	TRBJ2-5	many	TRBV5-1	TGCGCCAGCGGGGGACAGGGCGCTCAAGAGACCCAGTACTTC	CASGGQGAQETQYF
TRBD1	TRBJ1-2	many	TRBV7-9	TGTGCCAGCAGCTTGGGACAGGGACTAACTCATGGCTACACCTTC	CASSLGQGLTHGYTF
TRBD1	TRBJ1-5	many	TRBV7-2	TGTGCCAGCAGCTTGACAGGGGGTCGGGGTAGCAATCAGCCCCAGCATTTT	CASSLTGGRGSNQPQHF
.	TRBJ1-5	many	TRBV18	TGTGCCAGCTCACCCGGACAGATAAGCAATCAGCCCCAGCATTTT	CASSPGQISNQPQHF
TRBD1	TRBJ1-2	many	TRBV20-1	TGCAGTGCTGCTATGACAGGGTCGTCGAATGGCTACACCTTC	CSAAMTGSSNGYTF
.	TRBJ2-7	many	TRBV28	TGTGCCAGCAGTCCAACGTGGGACACCAGGGGTTACGAGCAGTACTTC	CASSPTWDTRGYEQYF
.	TRBJ1-2	many	TRBV12-3/TRBV12-4	TGTGCCAGCAGTTTATATCTGGATAATGGCTACACCTTC	CASSLYLDNGYTF
.	TRBJ2-7	many	TRBV29-1	TGCAGCGTTTATGGGGGATCCGGAGATAGCGGCCGGGAGCAGTACTTC	CSVYGGSGDSGREQYF
.	TRBJ2-7	many	TRBV6-2/TRBV6-3	TGTGCCAGCAGTTACTCGAGAGGGACTTACGAGCAGTACTTC	CASSYSRGTYEQYF
TRBD2	TRBJ2-3	many	TRBV5-4	TGTGCCAGCAGCTCGTGGATGGGACTAGCGGGAGAGCGCCCAGATACGCAGTATTTT	CASSSWMGLAGERPDTQYF